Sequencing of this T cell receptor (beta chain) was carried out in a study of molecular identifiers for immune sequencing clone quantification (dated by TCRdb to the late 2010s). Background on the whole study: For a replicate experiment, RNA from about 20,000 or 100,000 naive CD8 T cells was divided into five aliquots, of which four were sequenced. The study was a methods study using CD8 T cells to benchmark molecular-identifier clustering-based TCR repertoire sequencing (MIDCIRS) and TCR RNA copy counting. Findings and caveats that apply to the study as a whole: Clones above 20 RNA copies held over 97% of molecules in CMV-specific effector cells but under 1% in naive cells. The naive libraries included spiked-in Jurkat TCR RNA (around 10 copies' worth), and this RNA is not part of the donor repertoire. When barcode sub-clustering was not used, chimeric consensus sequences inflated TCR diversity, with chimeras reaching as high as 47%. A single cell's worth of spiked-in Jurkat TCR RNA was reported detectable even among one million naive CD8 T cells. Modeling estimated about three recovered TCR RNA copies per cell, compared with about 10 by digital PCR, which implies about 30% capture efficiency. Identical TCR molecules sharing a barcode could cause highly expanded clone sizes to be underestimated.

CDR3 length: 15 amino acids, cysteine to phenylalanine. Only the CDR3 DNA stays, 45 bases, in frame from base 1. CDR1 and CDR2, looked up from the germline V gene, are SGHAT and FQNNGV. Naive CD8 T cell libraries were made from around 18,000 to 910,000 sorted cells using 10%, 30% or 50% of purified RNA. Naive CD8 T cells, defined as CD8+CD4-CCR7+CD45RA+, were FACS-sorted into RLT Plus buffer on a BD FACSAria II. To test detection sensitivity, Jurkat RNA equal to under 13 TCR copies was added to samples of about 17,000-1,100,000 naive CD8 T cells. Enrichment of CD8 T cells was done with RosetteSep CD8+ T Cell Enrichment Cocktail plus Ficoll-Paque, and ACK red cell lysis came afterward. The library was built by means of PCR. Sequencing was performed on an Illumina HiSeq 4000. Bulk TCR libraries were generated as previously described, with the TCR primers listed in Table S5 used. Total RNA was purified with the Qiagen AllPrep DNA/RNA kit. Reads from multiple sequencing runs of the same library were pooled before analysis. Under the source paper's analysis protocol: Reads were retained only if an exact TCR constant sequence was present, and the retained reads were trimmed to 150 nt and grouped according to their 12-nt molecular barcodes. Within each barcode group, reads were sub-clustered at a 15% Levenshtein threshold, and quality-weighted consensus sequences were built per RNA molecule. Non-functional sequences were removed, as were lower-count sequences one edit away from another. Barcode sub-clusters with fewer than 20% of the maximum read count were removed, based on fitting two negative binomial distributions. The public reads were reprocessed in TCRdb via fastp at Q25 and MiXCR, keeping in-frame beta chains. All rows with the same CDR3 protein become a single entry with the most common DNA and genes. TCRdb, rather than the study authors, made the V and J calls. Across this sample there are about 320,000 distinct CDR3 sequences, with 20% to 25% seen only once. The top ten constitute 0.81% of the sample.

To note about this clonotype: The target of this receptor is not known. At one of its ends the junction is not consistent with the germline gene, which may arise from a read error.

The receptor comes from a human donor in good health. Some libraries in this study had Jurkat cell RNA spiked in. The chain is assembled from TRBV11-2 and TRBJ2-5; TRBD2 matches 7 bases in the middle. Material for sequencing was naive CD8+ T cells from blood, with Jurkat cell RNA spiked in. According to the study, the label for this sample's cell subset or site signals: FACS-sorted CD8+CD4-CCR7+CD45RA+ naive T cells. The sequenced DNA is TGTGCCAGCAGCTCCCCAGCGGGACCGCAAGAGGCCCAGTACTTC. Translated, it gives CASSSPAGPQEAQYF.